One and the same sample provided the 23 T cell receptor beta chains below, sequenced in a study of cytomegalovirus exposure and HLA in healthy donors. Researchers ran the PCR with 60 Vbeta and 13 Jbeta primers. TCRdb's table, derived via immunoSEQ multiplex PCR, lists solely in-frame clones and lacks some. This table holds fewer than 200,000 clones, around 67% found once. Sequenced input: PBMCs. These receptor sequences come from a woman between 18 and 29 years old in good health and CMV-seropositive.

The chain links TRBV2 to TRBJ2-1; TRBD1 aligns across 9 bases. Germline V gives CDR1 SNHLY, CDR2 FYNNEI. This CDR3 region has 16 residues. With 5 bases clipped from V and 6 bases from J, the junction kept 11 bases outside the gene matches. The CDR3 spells CASSPHGTGLGNEQFF. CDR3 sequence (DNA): TGTGCCAGCAGTCCTCATGGGACAGGGTTAGGCAATGAGCAGTTCTTC.

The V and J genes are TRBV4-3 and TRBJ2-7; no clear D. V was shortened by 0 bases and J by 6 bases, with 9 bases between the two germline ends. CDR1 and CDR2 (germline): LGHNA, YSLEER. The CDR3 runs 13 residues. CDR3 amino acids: CASSQERHLEQYF. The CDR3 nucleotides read TGCGCCAGCAGCCAAGAAAGACATCTCGAGCAGTACTTC.

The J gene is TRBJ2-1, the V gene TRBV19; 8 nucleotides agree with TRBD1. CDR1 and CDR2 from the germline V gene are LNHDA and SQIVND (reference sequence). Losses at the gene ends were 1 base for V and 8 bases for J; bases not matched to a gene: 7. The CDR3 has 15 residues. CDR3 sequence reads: CASSIGAGGWYEQFF. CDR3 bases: TGTGCCAGTAGTATAGGTGCAGGGGGCTGGTATGAGCAGTTCTTC. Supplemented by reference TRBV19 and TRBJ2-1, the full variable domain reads DGGITQSPKYLFRKEGQNVTLSCEQNLNHDAMYWYRQDPGQGLRLIYYSQIVNDFQKGDIAEGYSVSREKKESFPLTVTSAQKNPTAFYLCASSIGAGGWYEQFFGPGTRLTVL.

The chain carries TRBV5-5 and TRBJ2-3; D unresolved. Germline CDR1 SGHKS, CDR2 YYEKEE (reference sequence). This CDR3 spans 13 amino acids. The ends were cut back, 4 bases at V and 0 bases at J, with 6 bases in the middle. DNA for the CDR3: TGTGCCAGCAGCCCCCTTAGCACAGATACGCAGTATTTT. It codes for CASSPLSTDTQYF.

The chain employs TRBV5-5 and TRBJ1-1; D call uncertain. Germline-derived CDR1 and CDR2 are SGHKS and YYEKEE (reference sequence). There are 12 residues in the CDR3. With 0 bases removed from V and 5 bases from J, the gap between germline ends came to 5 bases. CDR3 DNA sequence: TGTGCCAGCAGCTTGGTTCTTACTGAAGCTTTCTTT. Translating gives CASSLVLTEAFF.

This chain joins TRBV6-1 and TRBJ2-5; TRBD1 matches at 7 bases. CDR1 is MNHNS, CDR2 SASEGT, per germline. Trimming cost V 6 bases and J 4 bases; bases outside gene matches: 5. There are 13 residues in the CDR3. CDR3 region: CASRLQGPETQYF. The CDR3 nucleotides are TGTGCCAGCAGGTTACAGGGGCCAGAGACCCAGTACTTC.

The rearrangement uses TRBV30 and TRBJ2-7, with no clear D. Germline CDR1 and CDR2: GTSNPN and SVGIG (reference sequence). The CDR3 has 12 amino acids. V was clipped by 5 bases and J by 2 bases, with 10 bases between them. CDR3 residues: CAWSSSPYEQYF. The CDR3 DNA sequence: TGTGCCTGGTCCTCCAGTCCCTACGAGCAGTACTTC.

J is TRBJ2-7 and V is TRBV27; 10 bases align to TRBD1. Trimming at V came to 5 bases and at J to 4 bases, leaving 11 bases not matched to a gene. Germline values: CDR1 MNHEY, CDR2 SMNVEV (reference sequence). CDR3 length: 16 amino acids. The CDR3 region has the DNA TGTGCCAGCAGTAACCGGGACAGGGGTCCCCCTTACGAGCAGTACTTC. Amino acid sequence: CASSNRDRGPPYEQYF.

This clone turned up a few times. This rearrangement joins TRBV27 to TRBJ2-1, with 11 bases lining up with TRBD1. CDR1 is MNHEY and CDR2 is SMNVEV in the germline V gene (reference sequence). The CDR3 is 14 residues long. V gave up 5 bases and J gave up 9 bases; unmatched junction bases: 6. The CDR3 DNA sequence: TGTGCCAGCAGTCTAGGACAGGGGGCTGGTGAGCAGTTCTTC. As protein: CASSLGQGAGEQFF.

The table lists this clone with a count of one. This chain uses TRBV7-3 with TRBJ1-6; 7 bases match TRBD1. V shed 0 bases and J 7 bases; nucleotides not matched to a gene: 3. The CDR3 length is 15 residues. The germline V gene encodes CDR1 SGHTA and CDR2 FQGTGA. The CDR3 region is CASSLTGTENSPLHF. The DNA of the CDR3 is TGTGCCAGCAGCTTAACTGGGACAGAGAATTCACCCCTCCACTTT.

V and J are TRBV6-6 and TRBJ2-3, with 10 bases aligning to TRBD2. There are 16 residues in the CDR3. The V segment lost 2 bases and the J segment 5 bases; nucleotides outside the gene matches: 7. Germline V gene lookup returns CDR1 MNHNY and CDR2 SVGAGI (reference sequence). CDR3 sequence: CASSYRLAGVGDTQYF. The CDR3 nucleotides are TGTGCCAGCAGTTACCGTCTAGCGGGAGTTGGAGATACGCAGTATTTT.

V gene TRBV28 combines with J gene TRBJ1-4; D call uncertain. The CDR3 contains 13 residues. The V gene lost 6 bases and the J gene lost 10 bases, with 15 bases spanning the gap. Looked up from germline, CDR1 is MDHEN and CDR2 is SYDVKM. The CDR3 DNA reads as TGTGCCAGCAGGCCGACCGAGGAGGCAAAACTGTTTTTT. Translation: CASRPTEEAKLFF. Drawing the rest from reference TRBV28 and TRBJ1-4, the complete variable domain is DVKVTQSSRYLVKRTGEKVFLECVQDMDHENMFWYRQDPGLGLRLIYFSYDVKMKEKGDIPEGYSVSREKKERFSLILESASTNQTSMYLCASRPTEEAKLFFGSGTQLSVL.

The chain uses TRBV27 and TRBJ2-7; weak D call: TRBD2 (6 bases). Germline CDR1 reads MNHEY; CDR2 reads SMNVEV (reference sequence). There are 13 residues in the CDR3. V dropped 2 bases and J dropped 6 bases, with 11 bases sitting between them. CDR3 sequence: CASSLRGTSEQYF. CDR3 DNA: TGTGCCAGCAGTTTACGCGGGACTTCCGAGCAGTACTTC.

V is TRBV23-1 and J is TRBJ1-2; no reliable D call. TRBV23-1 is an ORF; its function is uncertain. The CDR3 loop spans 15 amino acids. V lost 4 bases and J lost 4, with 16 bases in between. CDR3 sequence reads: CASSPPSREAYGYTF. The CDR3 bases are TGCGCCAGCAGTCCGCCCAGTCGGGAGGCCTATGGCTACACCTTC.

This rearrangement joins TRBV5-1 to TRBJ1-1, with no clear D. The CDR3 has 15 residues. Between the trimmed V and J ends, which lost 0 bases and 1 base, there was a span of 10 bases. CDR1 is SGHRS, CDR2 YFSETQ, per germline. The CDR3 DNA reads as TGCGCCAGCAGCTTGGCCGAGGGAAGGAACACTGAAGCTTTCTTT. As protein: CASSLAEGRNTEAFF.

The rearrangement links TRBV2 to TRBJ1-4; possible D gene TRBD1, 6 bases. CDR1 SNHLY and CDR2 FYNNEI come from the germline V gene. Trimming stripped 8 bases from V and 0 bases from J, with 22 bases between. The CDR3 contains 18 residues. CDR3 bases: TGTGCCAGCCTACTAGGATGGGACAAAACTACAACTAATGAAAAACTGTTTTTT. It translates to CASLLGWDKTTTNEKLFF.

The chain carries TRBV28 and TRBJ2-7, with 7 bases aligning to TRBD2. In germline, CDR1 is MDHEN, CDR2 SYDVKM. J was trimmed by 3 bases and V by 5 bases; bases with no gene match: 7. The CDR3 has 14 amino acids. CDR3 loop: CASSQSGIHYEQYF. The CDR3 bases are TGTGCCAGCAGTCAAAGCGGGATCCACTACGAGCAGTACTTC.

The CDR3 spells CASRDNQETQYF. DNA for the CDR3: TGCGCCAGCAGGGACAACCAAGAGACCCAGTACTTC. The chain couples TRBV5-1 to TRBJ2-5, with D perhaps TRBD1 (5 bases). The CDR3 contains 12 residues. The germline CDR1 and CDR2 sequences are SGHRS and YFSETQ. V was clipped by 5 bases and J by 0 bases, with 5 bases between them. Looking up the rest from reference TRBV5-1 and TRBJ2-5 gives the full variable domain: KAGVTQTPRYLIKTRGQQVTLSCSPISGHRSVSWYQQTPGQGLQFLFEYFSETQRNKGNFPGRFSGRQFSNSRSEMNVSTLELGDSALYLCASRDNQETQYFGPGTRLLVL.

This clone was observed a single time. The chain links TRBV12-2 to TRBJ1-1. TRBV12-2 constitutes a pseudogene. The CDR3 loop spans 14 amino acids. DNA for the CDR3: TGTGCAAGTCGCTTAGTGGAGGGTAACACTGAAGCTTTCTTT. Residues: CASRLVEGNTEAFF.

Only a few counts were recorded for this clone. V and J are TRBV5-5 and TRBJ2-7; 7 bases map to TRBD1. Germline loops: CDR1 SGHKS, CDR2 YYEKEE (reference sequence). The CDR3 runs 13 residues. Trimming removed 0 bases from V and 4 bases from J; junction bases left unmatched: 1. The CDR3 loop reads CASSLATGYEQYF. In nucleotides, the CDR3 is TGTGCCAGCAGCTTGGCGACAGGGTACGAGCAGTACTTC.

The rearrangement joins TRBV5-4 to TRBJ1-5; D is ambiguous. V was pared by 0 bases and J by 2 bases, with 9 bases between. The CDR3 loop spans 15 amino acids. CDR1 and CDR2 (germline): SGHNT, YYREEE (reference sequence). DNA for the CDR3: TGTGCCAGCAGCTTGGGCGGGAATGGCAATCAGCCCCAGCATTTT. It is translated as CASSLGGNGNQPQHF.

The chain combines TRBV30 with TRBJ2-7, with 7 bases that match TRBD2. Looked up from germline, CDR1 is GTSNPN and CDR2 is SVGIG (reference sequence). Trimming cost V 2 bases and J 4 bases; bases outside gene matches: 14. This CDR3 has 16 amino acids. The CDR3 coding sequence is TGTGCCTGGAGTACCGATTGGCGGGGGAGAACTTACGAGCAGTACTTC. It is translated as CAWSTDWRGRTYEQYF.

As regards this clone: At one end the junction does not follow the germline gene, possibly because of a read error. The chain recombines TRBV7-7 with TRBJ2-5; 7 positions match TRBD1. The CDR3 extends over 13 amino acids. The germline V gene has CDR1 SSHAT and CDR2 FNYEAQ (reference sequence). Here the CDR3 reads CASSSQGQETQYF. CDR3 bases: TGTGCTAGCAGCTCACAGGGGCAAGAGACCCAGTACTTC.